This T cell receptor (beta chain) was recovered during a study of blood T cell repertoires in COVID-19. At the level of the study: The United States, Italy and Spain were the sources of the acute and convalescent COVID-19 samples. In each case, the material was cDNA or gDNA derived from T cells, B-cell-depleted T cells, or PBMCs.

The CDR3 loop spans 15 amino acids. Germline V gene sequence: CDR1 SQVTM, CDR2 ANQGSEA. Under the authors' procedure: Cell counts per sample came from amplifying reference gene primers. Method: immunoSEQ multiplex PCR; TCRdb's copy keeps in-frame clones and lacks some. D and trimming come from the DNA, and the V and J calls and clone size come from that table. The table lists approximately 670,000 clones, around 90% of them singletons. Details on this clone: The junction does not match germline at one end; this may be a read error.

This chain joins TRBV29-1 and TRBJ1-2, with D perhaps TRBD1 (5 bases). The origin of this receptor is a woman under 30 with acute or convalescent COVID-19. The sample taken for sequencing was peripheral blood. The CDR3 region is CRVPGGLGGWYGYTF. CDR3 coding DNA: TGCCGCGTTCCGGGCGGGCTGGGGGGGTGGTATGGCTACACCTTC.